This TCR beta chain came from a study of radiotherapy plus CTLA-4 blockade in lung cancer. At the level of the study: Among patients, over 15% showed objective responses, and approximately 29% had disease control. General study results and limits: Expansion in blood of tumor-derived TCR clones was seen after radiotherapy plus ipilimumab.

Assay used: immunoSEQ multiplex PCR; TCRdb lists only in-frame clones, some missing. This sample has some 64,000 clones; approximately 80% occur once, and the top ten carry approximately 4%. Germline V gene data show CDR1 as LGHNA and CDR2 as YNFKEQ. Between the trimmed V and J ends, which lost 0 bases and 6 bases, there was a span of 22 bases. CDR3 length equals 18 residues. Worth noting for this clone: Its antigen is unidentified.

The genes are TRBV4-2 and TRBJ2-3, with D possibly matching TRBD2 (5 bases). Material: peripheral blood, obtained from a patient treated with radiotherapy plus ipilimumab. The source is a human donor with non-small cell lung cancer who had a complete response to radiotherapy plus ipilimumab. The CDR3 nucleotides are TGTGCCAGCAGCCAAGACCCCCCCCGGGGAGAGTCCTATGATACGCAGTATTTT. Its protein is CASSQDPPRGESYDTQYF.